This T cell receptor beta chain was recovered during a study of response to subunit inactivated influenza vaccine. Study conclusions and caveats: Each seasonal flu vaccination may recruit only limited new T cells, authors suggested.

Via MiXCR, TCRdb re-called the RT-PCR reads, giving one row per CDR3 protein. The sample lists about 480,000 distinct CDR3 sequences, 9.5% to 12% occurring once. The length of the CDR3 is 16 residues. Germline V gene data show CDR1 as DFQATT and CDR2 as SNEGSKA (reference sequence). The V end was cut by 1 base, the J end by 0 bases, with 12 bases between. As concerns this clonotype: Its antigen is not known.

The chain recombines TRBV20-1 with TRBJ2-2; no reliable D call. Specimen: PBMCs from blood, collected roughly 6 weeks after vaccination. The receptor comes from a man aged 50-60 years who received an inactivated influenza vaccine. CDR3 loop: CSARVSLSPNTGELFF. The CDR3 DNA sequence: TGCAGTGCTAGAGTATCGCTATCCCCGAACACCGGGGAGCTGTTTTTT.